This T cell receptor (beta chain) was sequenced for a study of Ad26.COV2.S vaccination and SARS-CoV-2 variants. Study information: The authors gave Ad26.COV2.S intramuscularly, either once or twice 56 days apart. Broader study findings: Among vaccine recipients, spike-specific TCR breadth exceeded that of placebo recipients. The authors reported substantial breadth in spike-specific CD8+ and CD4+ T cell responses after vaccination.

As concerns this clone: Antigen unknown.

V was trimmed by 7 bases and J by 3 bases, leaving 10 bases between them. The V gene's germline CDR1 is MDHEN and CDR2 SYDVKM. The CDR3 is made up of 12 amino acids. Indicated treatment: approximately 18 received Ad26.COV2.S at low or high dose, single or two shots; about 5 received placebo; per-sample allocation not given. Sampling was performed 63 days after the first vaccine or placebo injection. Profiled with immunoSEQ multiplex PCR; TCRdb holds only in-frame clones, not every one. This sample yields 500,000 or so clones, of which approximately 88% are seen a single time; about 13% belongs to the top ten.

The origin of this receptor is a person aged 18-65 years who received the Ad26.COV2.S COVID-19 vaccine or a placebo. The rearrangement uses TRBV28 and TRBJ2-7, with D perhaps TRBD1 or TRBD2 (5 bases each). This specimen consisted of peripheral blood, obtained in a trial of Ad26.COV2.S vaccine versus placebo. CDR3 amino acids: CASKSGGYEQYF. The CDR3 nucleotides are TGTGCCAGCAAAAGTGGGGGCTACGAGCAGTACTTC.